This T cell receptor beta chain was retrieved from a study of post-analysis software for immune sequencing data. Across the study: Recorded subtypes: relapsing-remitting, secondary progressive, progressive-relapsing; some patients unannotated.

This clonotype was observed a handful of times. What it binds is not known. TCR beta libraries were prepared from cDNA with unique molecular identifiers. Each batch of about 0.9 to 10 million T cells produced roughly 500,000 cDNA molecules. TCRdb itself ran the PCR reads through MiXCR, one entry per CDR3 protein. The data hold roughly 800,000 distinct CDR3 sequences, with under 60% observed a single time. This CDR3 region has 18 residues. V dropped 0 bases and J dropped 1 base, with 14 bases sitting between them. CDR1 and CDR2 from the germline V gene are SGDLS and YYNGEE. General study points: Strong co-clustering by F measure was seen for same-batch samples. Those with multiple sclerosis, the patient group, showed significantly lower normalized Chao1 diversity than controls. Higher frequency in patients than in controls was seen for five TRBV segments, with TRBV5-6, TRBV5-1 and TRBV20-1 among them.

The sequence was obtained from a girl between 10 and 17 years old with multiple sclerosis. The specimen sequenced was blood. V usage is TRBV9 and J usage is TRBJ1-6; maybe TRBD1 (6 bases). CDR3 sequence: CASSVEGSGASYNSPLHF. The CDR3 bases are TGTGCCAGCAGCGTAGAAGGTTCGGGGGCATCCTATAATTCACCCCTCCACTTT.